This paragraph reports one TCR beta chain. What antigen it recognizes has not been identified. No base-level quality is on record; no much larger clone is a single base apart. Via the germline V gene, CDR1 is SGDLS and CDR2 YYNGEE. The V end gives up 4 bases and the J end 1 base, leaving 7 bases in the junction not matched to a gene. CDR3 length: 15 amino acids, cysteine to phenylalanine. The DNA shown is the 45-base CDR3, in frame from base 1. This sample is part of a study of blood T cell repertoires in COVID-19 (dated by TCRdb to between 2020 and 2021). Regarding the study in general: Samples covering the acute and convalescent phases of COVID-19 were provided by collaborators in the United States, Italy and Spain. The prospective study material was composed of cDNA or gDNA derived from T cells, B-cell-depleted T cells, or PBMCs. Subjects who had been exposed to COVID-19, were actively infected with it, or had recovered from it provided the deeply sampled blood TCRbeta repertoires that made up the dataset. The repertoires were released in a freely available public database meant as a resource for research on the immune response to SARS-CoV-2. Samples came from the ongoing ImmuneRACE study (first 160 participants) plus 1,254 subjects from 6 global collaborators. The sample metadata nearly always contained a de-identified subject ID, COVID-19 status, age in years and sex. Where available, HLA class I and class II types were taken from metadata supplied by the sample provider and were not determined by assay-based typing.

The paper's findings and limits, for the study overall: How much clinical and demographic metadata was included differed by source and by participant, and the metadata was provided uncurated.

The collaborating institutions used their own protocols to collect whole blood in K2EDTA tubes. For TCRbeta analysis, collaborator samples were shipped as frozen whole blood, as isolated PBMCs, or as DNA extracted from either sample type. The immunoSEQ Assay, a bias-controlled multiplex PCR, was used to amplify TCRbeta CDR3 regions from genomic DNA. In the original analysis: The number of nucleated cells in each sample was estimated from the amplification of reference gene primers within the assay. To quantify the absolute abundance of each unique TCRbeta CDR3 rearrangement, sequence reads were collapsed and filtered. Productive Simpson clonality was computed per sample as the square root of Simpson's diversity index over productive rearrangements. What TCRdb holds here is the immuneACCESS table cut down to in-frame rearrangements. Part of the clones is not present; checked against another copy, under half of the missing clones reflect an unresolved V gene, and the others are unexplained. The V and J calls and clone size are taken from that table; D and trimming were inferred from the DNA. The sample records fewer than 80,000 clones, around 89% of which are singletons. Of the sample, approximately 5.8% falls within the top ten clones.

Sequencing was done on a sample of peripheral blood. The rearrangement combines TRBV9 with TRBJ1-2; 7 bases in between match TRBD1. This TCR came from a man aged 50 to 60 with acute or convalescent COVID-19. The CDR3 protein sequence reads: CASSIRGQHNYGYTF. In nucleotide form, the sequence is TGTGCCAGCAGCATCCGGGGACAGCATAACTATGGCTACACCTTC.